The TCR beta chain described here comes from a study of post-analysis software for immune sequencing data. Study results and caveats: In patients, TRBV5-6, TRBV5-1 and TRBV20-1 belonged to several TRBV segments found more frequently than in controls.

Germline-derived CDR1 and CDR2 are MGHRA and YSYEKL. Deletions cut 0 bases from V and 0 bases from J, with 12 bases between. CDR3 length equals 17 residues. With respect to this clonotype: Its antigen is currently unknown.

The TCR beta cDNA libraries contained unique molecular identifiers. In TCRdb, the PCR reads were re-called with MiXCR into one record per CDR3 protein. The data show some 500,000 distinct CDR3 sequences, with 40% to 55% seen just once and about 12% held by the top ten. J is TRBJ2-1 and V is TRBV4-1; D might be TRBD2 (5 bases). The clonotype originates from a girl aged 10 to 17 with multiple sclerosis. Material: blood. Here the CDR3 DNA reads TGCGCCAGCAGCCAAGAGAGGAAGGACTTCTCCTACAATGAGCAGTTCTTC. It is translated as CASSQERKDFSYNEQFF.